This T cell receptor beta chain was profiled in a study of response to subunit inactivated influenza vaccine. General study results and limits: It was the authors' suggestion that each seasonal influenza vaccination recruits few new T cells.

MiXCR, run by TCRdb on the RT-PCR reads, gives a single entry per CDR3 protein. Among 450,000 to 600,000 distinct CDR3 sequences listed, 7.5% to 8.5% were seen once. The CDR3 sequence is 14 residues long. V was shortened by 0 bases and J by 5 bases, with 8 bases between the two germline ends. Germline lookup yields CDR1 SGHRS and CDR2 YFSETQ. A remark on this clonotype: Antigen: not known.

This TCR was sampled from a man aged 45 to 75 who received an inactivated influenza vaccine. The chain couples TRBV5-1 to TRBJ1-4, with a tentative D call TRBD1 (5 bases). The sample consisted of PBMCs from blood, taken roughly 24 months after vaccination. The chain's CDR3 is CASSLDRTNEKLFF. DNA for the CDR3: TGCGCCAGCAGCTTGGACAGGACAAATGAAAAACTGTTTTTT. Drawing the rest from reference TRBV5-1 and TRBJ1-4, the complete variable domain is KAGVTQTPRYLIKTRGQQVTLSCSPISGHRSVSWYQQTPGQGLQFLFEYFSETQRNKGNFPGRFSGRQFSNSRSEMNVSTLELGDSALYLCASSLDRTNEKLFFGSGTQLSVL.